One and the same sample provided the 16 T cell receptor beta chains below, sequenced in a study of response to subunit inactivated influenza vaccine. MiXCR was run by TCRdb on the RT-PCR reads, yielding one entry per CDR3 protein. The table includes some 600,000 distinct CDR3 sequences, 14% detected once. The input for sequencing was PBMCs from blood, taken 14 to 15 days before vaccination. The source of these receptors is a man aged 45-65 years who received an inactivated influenza vaccine.

This clonotype appeared many times. The chain links TRBV29-1 to TRBJ1-1, with D perhaps TRBD1 (6 bases). The V gene's germline CDR1 is SQVTM and CDR2 ANQGSEA. V lost 4 bases and J lost 3, with 9 bases in between. This CDR3 has 12 amino acids. CDR3 bases: TGCAGCGTTGGGGGGGGCCACACTGAAGCTTTCTTT. Translation gives CSVGGGHTEAFF.

The chain links TRBV2 to TRBJ1-1, with 9 bases fitting TRBD1. With 4 bases clipped from V and 0 bases from J, the junction kept 12 bases outside the gene matches. Germline assignment: CDR1 SNHLY and CDR2 FYNNEI. The CDR3 runs 18 residues. CDR3 DNA: TGTGCCAGCAGTGTTTCGGACAGGGGCCCCAAATTGAACACTGAAGCTTTCTTT. This encodes CASSVSDRGPKLNTEAFF.

The genes are TRBV28 and TRBJ2-1; possible D gene TRBD2, 6 bases. CDR1 and CDR2 (germline): MDHEN, SYDVKM. Trimming cost V 5 bases and J 9 bases, with 20 bases left between them. This CDR3 spans 15 amino acids. The CDR3 sequence: CASSPRLDHLFEQFF. The CDR3 nucleotides read TGTGCCAGCAGTCCCCGACTAGATCATCTCTTTGAGCAGTTCTTC.

There are many counts of this clonotype. V is TRBV5-6 and J is TRBJ2-3; tentatively, D is TRBD2 (5 bases). The CDR3 spans 14 residues. V lost 2 bases and J 4 bases, leaving 11 bases between the germline ends. Germline values: CDR1 SGHDT, CDR2 YYEEEE. CDR3 residues: CASSFLEAADTQYF. The CDR3 DNA sequence: TGTGCCAGCAGCTTCCTGGAAGCGGCAGATACGCAGTATTTT.

This clonotype was recorded at least ten times. This chain joins TRBV12-3 or TRBV12-4 and TRBJ2-7, with 9 bases fitting TRBD2. Trimming at V came to 5 bases and at J to 1 base, leaving 6 bases not matched to a gene. The CDR3 is 15 residues long. CDR3 bases: TGTGCCAGCAGTGGGCTAGCGGGGAGTTCCTACGAGCAGTACTTC. This gives the protein CASSGLAGSSYEQYF.

The rearrangement links TRBV5-1 to TRBJ2-7; tentatively, D is TRBD1 (5 bases). The CDR3 spans 17 residues. Germline V gives CDR1 SGHRS, CDR2 YFSETQ. Trimming removed 0 bases at V and 0 bases at J, with 16 bases between. As DNA, the CDR3 is TGCGCCAGCAGCTTGGATGGTATAAGCAGGGACTCCTACGAGCAGTACTTC. It codes for CASSLDGISRDSYEQYF.

This clonotype came up a few times. The gene calls are TRBV5-1 and TRBJ2-3; 8 bases fit TRBD1. This CDR3 spans 14 amino acids. After removal of 3 bases from V and 1 base from J, the junction contained 1 base not matched to a gene. Germline assignment: CDR1 SGHRS and CDR2 YFSETQ. In DNA, the CDR3 is TGCGCCAGCAGCTCAGGGGGCGGCACAGATACGCAGTATTTT. This translates into CASSSGGGTDTQYF.

The chain employs TRBV5-1 and TRBJ2-2, with TRBD2 as a possible D gene (5 bases). The germline gives CDR1 SGHRS, CDR2 YFSETQ. The V end was cut by 6 bases, the J end by 6 bases, with 18 bases between. The length of the CDR3 is 15 residues. The CDR3: CASKYSPGGAGELFF. As DNA, the CDR3 is TGCGCCAGCAAATATAGCCCCGGAGGTGCCGGGGAGCTGTTTTTT.

This clonotype occurred once. The CDR3 region is CSASSGGKTQYF. The CDR3 DNA sequence: TGCAGTGCTAGCTCTGGGGGGAAGACCCAGTACTTC. V is TRBV20-1 and J is TRBJ2-5, with a tentative D call TRBD2 (6 bases). V lost 3 bases and J lost 6, with 11 bases in between. The CDR3 spans 12 residues. Germline V gives CDR1 DFQATT, CDR2 SNEGSKA (reference sequence).

This chain links TRBV7-9 with TRBJ2-4; TRBD2 is a possible D gene (6 bases). The germline V gene has CDR1 SEHNR and CDR2 FQNEAQ (reference sequence). V dropped 7 bases and J dropped 8 bases, with 27 bases sitting between them. The CDR3 length is 17 residues. The CDR3 DNA sequence: TGTGCCAGCAACAAAATAACGGTGGAACGGGAGTTGGACATTCAGTACTTC. This sequence encodes CASNKITVERELDIQYF.

This clonotype showed up just a few times. This rearrangement joins TRBV7-6 to TRBJ2-3; D is possibly TRBD2 (5 bases). V was pared by 4 bases and J by 1 base, with 12 bases between. The CDR3 extends over 15 amino acids. Germline assignment: CDR1 SGHVS and CDR2 FNYEAQ. Here the CDR3 reads CASSSTVGGTDTQYF. The CDR3, as DNA: TGTGCCAGCAGCTCCACCGTGGGAGGCACAGATACGCAGTATTTT.

This clonotype was detected many times. The chain joins TRBV15 to TRBJ2-1; the D gene is possibly TRBD1 (5 bases). CDR1 is LNHNV and CDR2 is YYDKDF in the germline V gene (reference sequence). V was clipped by 8 bases and J by 6 bases, with 17 bases between them. The CDR3 extends over 14 amino acids. CDR3 residues: CATGMVGQGNEQFF. The DNA for the CDR3 is TGTGCCACCGGTATGGTGGGGCAGGGCAATGAGCAGTTCTTC. Full variable domain (missing parts from reference TRBV15 and TRBJ2-1): DAMVIQNPRYQVTQFGKPVTLSCSQTLNHNVMYWYQQKSSQAPKLLFHYYDKDFNNEADTPDNFQSRRPNTSFCFLDIRSPGLGDTAMYLCATGMVGQGNEQFFGPGTRLTVL.

The chain couples TRBV5-1 to TRBJ2-3; TRBD2 agrees at 7 bases. The germline V gene encodes CDR1 SGHRS and CDR2 YFSETQ. The CDR3 consists of 12 residues. Losses at the gene ends were 0 bases for V and 14 bases for J; bases not matched to a gene: 6. CDR3 sequence (DNA): TGCGCCAGCAGCTTGGATAGCGGGTCCGCGTATTTT. Translated: CASSLDSGSAYF.

This clonotype was seen a few times. V and J are TRBV30 and TRBJ2-1; TRBD2 agrees at 7 bases. CDR3 length equals 13 residues. Germline loops: CDR1 GTSNPN, CDR2 SVGIG (reference sequence). J lost 4 bases, V lost 3 bases, and 3 bases had no gene match. The CDR3 loop is CAWSLAVYNEQFF. Written as DNA, the CDR3 is TGTGCCTGGAGCCTAGCGGTATACAATGAGCAGTTCTTC.

This clonotype has more than one count but fewer than ten. The chain uses TRBV15 and TRBJ2-5; no firm D call. The germline CDR1 and CDR2 sequences are LNHNV and YYDKDF (reference sequence). With 0 bases removed from V and 4 bases from J, the gap between germline ends came to 9 bases. The CDR3 has 14 residues. CDR3 in DNA: TGTGCCACCAGCAGAGATTCGTGGGGAGAGACCCAGTACTTC. It is translated as CATSRDSWGETQYF.

This clonotype was picked up a small number of times. This chain links TRBV7-8 with TRBJ2-1; D call uncertain. V gave up 0 bases and J gave up 0 bases, with 9 bases separating them. Germline V lookup: CDR1 SGHVS, CDR2 FQNEAQ. CDR3 length: 16 amino acids. In DNA form, the CDR3 reads TGTGCCAGCAGCTTAGCGCTGTTAACCTCCTACAATGAGCAGTTCTTC. It codes for CASSLALLTSYNEQFF. Together with reference TRBV7-8 and TRBJ2-1, the CDR3 gives the full variable domain: GAGVSQSPRYKVAKRGQDVALRCDPISGHVSLFWYQQALGQGPEFLTYFQNEAQLDKSGLPSDRFFAERPEGSVSTLKIQRTQQEDSAVYLCASSLALLTSYNEQFFGPGTRLTVL.